These T cell receptor beta chains were read from a single sample in a study of memory CD8 T cells in hepatitis C reinfection. Profiling relied on immunoSEQ multiplex PCR, and the TCRdb table lists in-frame clones only, not all of them. The sample holds approximately 50,000 clones, over 85% seen once. The specimen sequenced was naive CD8+ T cells sorted from blood. Receptor source: a man younger than 35 with hepatitis C virus infection. Both conserved end residues are part of each CDR3. Fields, in order: V gene, clone size, D gene, J gene, CDR3 protein, CDR3 DNA. D genes are given only for firm matches. Clone size is given for some rows only: seen once, a few or many times, or a class if the clone is expanded.

TRBV29-1,NA,NA,TRBJ1-1,CSVNGQTGNTEAFF,TGCAGCGTGAACGGACAGACAGGGAACACTGAAGCTTTCTTT
TRBV5-6,NA,TRBD2,TRBJ2-3,CASKGASGGPATDTQYF,TGTGCCAGCAAGGGGGCTAGCGGGGGGCCAGCGACAGATACGCAGTATTTT
TRBV6-6,NA,NA,TRBJ1-6,CASSYRQNNSPLHF,TGTGCCAGCAGTTACAGACAAAATAATTCACCCCTCCACTTT
TRBV15,NA,NA,TRBJ2-6,CATSGSRQRGANVLTF,TGTGCCACCAGCGGGTCTCGACAGAGGGGGGCCAACGTCCTGACTTTC
TRBV6-5,NA,NA,TRBJ1-2,CASSPGLGLYGYTF,TGTGCCAGCAGTCCGGGACTAGGCCTCTATGGCTACACCTTC
TRBV28,NA,TRBD1,TRBJ2-7,CASSSGTGGDRQYF,TGTGCCAGCAGTTCTGGGACAGGGGGGGATCGGCAGTACTTC
TRBV19,NA,NA,TRBJ2-5,CASSQTGGAETQYF,TGTGCCAGTAGTCAAACAGGGGGGGCAGAGACCCAGTACTTC
TRBV19,NA,NA,TRBJ1-5,CASSPGWGGAGQPQHF,TGTGCCAGTAGCCCGGGGTGGGGGGGCGCGGGTCAGCCCCAGCATTTT
TRBV5-4,NA,TRBD1,TRBJ1-5,CASSIRTGNQPQHF,TGTGCCAGCAGTATAAGGACAGGTAATCAGCCCCAGCATTTT
TRBV11-2,NA,NA,TRBJ2-7,CASSPLSGGDEQYF,TGTGCCAGCAGCCCCCTCAGCGGAGGCGACGAGCAGTACTTC
TRBV19,NA,NA,TRBJ1-1,CASSIGVGRVNTEAFF,TGTGCCAGTAGTATAGGCGTGGGCAGGGTAAACACTGAAGCTTTCTTT
TRBV7-2,NA,TRBD2,TRBJ2-3,CASSTGTSGTDTQYF,TGTGCCAGCAGCACTGGGACTAGCGGGACCGATACGCAGTATTTT
TRBV19,NA,NA,TRBJ1-1,CASSSYRDRNTEAFF,TGTGCCAGTAGTTCATACAGGGATCGGAACACTGAAGCTTTCTTT
TRBV29-1,NA,NA,TRBJ1-2,CSVSALGEYGYTF,TGCAGCGTGTCGGCACTCGGGGAGTATGGCTACACCTTC
TRBV27,NA,NA,TRBJ1-5,CASSSENFSNQPQHF,TGTGCCAGCAGTAGTGAGAATTTTAGCAATCAGCCCCAGCATTTT
TRBV5-1,few,NA,TRBJ2-6,CASSLELSGANVLTF,TGCGCCAGCAGCTTGGAACTTTCTGGGGCCAACGTCCTGACTTTC
TRBV4-3,NA,NA,TRBJ2-2,CASSQGKIQGTGELFF,TGCGCCAGCAGCCAGGGAAAAATACAGGGAACCGGGGAGCTGTTTTTT
TRBV2,NA,NA,TRBJ1-1,CASSPSAGTKNTEAFF,TGTGCCAGCAGTCCTTCGGCCGGGACTAAGAACACTGAAGCTTTCTTT
TRBV7-9,NA,NA,TRBJ2-3,CASSLAGRTSSTDTQYF,TGTGCCAGCAGCTTAGCGGGCAGAACCTCTAGCACAGATACGCAGTATTTT
TRBV27,NA,NA,TRBJ2-1,CASSLFPRYNEQFF,TGTGCCAGCAGTTTATTTCCCCGCTACAATGAGCAGTTCTTC
TRBV11-2,NA,NA,TRBJ2-5,CASSLESKETQYF,TGTGCCAGCAGCTTAGAATCCAAAGAGACCCAGTACTTC
TRBV6-5,NA,TRBD1,TRBJ2-7,CASSYSRGLSSYEQYF,TGTGCCAGCAGTTACTCAAGGGGGCTCAGCTCCTACGAGCAGTACTTC
TRBV27,NA,TRBD1,TRBJ2-4,CASRRTGGAGNIQYF,TGTGCCAGCAGGAGGACAGGGGGCGCGGGGAACATTCAGTACTTC
TRBV6-5,once,TRBD2,TRBJ2-3,CASSPGLAGLDTQYF,TGTGCCAGCAGTCCAGGACTAGCGGGATTAGATACGCAGTATTTT
TRBV9,NA,NA,TRBJ2-7,CASSAGQTYEQYF,TGTGCCAGCAGCGCCGGACAGACCTACGAGCAGTACTTC
TRBV7-6,NA,NA,TRBJ1-5,CASSLHRNQPQHF,TGTGCCAGCAGCCTACACAGAAATCAGCCCCAGCATTTT
TRBV5-8,once,TRBD2,TRBJ2-1,CASSLATSGYNEQFF,TGTGCCAGCAGCTTGGCGACTAGCGGGTACAATGAGCAGTTCTTC
TRBV4-1,NA,NA,TRBJ2-7,CASSQGAQGYEQYF,TGCGCCAGCAGCCAAGGCGCTCAGGGTTACGAGCAGTACTTC
TRBV7-9,few,TRBD1,TRBJ1-2,CASSTRDRGLSGYTF,TGTGCCAGCAGCACTCGGGACAGGGGGCTCTCTGGCTACACCTTC
TRBV13,NA,TRBD1,TRBJ2-1,CASSLVGTGEHEQFF,TGTGCCAGCAGCTTAGTCGGGACAGGGGAGCATGAGCAGTTCTTC
TRBV2,NA,TRBD2,TRBJ2-1,CASRVTSGGAFYNEQFF,TGTGCCAGCAGGGTGACTAGCGGGGGGGCCTTCTACAATGAGCAGTTCTTC
TRBV4-1,NA,TRBD1,TRBJ2-1,CASSQETGRGEQFF,TGCGCCAGCAGCCAAGAGACAGGGAGAGGTGAGCAGTTCTTC
TRBV27,NA,NA,TRBJ2-2,CASSLSGATGELFF,TGTGCCAGCAGTTTATCGGGGGCCACCGGGGAGCTGTTTTTT
TRBV19,once,NA,TRBJ2-1,CASSIDGRGPQFF,TGTGCCAGTAGTATAGATGGGAGAGGACCCCAGTTCTTC
TRBV27,NA,NA,TRBJ2-3,CASRGGSTDTQYF,TGTGCCAGCAGGGGGGGTAGCACAGATACGCAGTATTTT
TRBV2,NA,TRBD2,TRBJ2-5,CASSPARLAGKRETQYF,TGTGCCAGCTCTCCCGCTCGACTAGCGGGGAAGAGGGAGACCCAGTACTTC
TRBV19,NA,NA,TRBJ2-7,CASSMQGPTGEQYF,TGTGCCAGTAGTATGCAGGGCCCTACGGGCGAGCAGTACTTC
TRBV27,NA,TRBD2,TRBJ2-2,CASSNSGLALNTGELFF,TGTGCCAGCAGTAATTCCGGACTAGCGCTAAACACCGGGGAGCTGTTTTTT
TRBV5-8,NA,TRBD1,TRBJ2-7,CASSLRTGREQYF,TGTGCCAGCAGCCTAAGGACAGGGCGCGAGCAGTACTTC
TRBV6-5,NA,TRBD1,TRBJ1-1,CASSYGQGAVTEAFF,TGTGCCAGCAGTTACGGGCAGGGGGCAGTCACTGAAGCTTTCTTT
TRBV11-3,NA,NA,TRBJ2-7,CASSRPGEQYF,TGTGCCAGCTCCCGACCGGGGGAGCAGTACTTC